The text below deals with one T cell receptor beta chain. No antigen is known for it. Each sample yielded at least 5.5 micrograms of PBMC total RNA. The data were taken from a study of blood T cells in healthy people across ages. Study findings and constraints: Getting older went along with TCR beta diversity per million T cells dropping roughly linearly.

The use of a sample-barcoded 5' primer and a J-beta primer mix characterized a second PCR of roughly 7 to 11 cycles. TCRdb re-derived calls from the 5' RACE reads in MiXCR, one entry per CDR3 protein. The table includes about 830,000 distinct CDR3 sequences, about 62% detected once. The junction had 18 bases not matched to a gene; V was cut back by 8 bases and J by 3 bases. The V gene's germline CDR1 is DFQATT and CDR2 SNEGSKA (reference sequence). The CDR3 sequence is 18 residues long. This chain connects TRBV20-1 to TRBJ2-5; 13 bases match TRBD2. This receptor was obtained from a man aged 25 to 40 in good health. Sequencing input: blood. The CDR3 DNA reads TGCAGTCACATGACTAGCGGGGGGCCCGTAGGTCTGGAAGAGACCCAGTACTTC. Translated: CSHMTSGGPVGLEETQYF.